The present TCR beta chain was sequenced within a study of blood T cell repertoires in COVID-19 (dated by TCRdb to the early 2020s). As for the study more broadly: Samples covering the acute and convalescent phases of COVID-19 were provided by collaborators in the United States, Italy and Spain. The prospective study material was composed of cDNA or gDNA derived from T cells, B-cell-depleted T cells, or PBMCs. Deeply sampled blood TCRbeta repertoires from subjects exposed to, actively infected with, or recovered from COVID-19 were included in the dataset. The repertoires were made available in a free public database intended to serve as a resource for research on the immune response to SARS-CoV-2. The samples were drawn from the first 160 participants of the ongoing ImmuneRACE study and from some 1,300 subjects provided by 6 global collaborators. Nearly every sample came with metadata listing a de-identified subject ID, COVID-19 status, age in years and sex. Where HLA class I and class II types were available, the types were taken from metadata supplied by the sample provider, not from assay-based typing.

Each collaborating institution followed its own protocols to collect whole blood in K2EDTA tubes. For TCRbeta analysis, collaborators shipped samples as frozen whole blood, isolated PBMCs, or DNA extracted from either of those sample types. At the junction V is shortened by 5 bases and J by 0 bases, with 19 bases in between. Spanning cysteine to phenylalanine, the CDR3 consists of 17 amino acids. The only DNA kept is the CDR3, 51 bases in frame from the first base. CDR1 and CDR2 (GTSNPN, SVGIG) derive from the germline V gene (reference sequence). The immunoSEQ Assay, a bias-controlled multiplex PCR, was used to amplify TCRbeta CDR3 regions from genomic DNA. Turning to the authors' computational methods: Nucleated cell counts per sample were estimated from amplification of reference gene primers within the assay. To quantify the absolute abundance of each unique TCRbeta CDR3 rearrangement, sequence reads were collapsed and filtered. For each sample, productive Simpson clonality was calculated as the square root of Simpson's diversity index over productive rearrangements. TCRdb took over this immuneACCESS table, retaining in-frame rearrangements with V and J assigned. Such tables are incomplete; in checked studies, under half of the missing clones stem from an unresolved V gene, and the remainder is unexplained. For V, J and clone size, that table is used; D and trimming come from the DNA. The sample table holds around 280,000 clones, of which 85% were seen once. The ten largest clonotypes hold around 3.9% of the sample.

Overall results and qualifications from the work: How much clinical and demographic metadata was included differed by source and by participant, and the metadata was provided uncurated.

Comment on this clone: Its antigen has not been determined. Nothing much larger sits one base from this clone, and base qualities are not available.

Sequencing was done on a sample of peripheral blood. The sequence was obtained from a woman in her 50s with active or convalescent COVID-19. The chain uses TRBV30 and TRBJ1-4; perhaps TRBD1 is the D gene, with 5 bases matching. This receptor carries the CDR3 CAWGARQGGATNEKLFF. The DNA sequence is as follows: TGTGCCTGGGGCGCGCGTCAGGGTGGTGCAACTAATGAAAAACTGTTTTTT.